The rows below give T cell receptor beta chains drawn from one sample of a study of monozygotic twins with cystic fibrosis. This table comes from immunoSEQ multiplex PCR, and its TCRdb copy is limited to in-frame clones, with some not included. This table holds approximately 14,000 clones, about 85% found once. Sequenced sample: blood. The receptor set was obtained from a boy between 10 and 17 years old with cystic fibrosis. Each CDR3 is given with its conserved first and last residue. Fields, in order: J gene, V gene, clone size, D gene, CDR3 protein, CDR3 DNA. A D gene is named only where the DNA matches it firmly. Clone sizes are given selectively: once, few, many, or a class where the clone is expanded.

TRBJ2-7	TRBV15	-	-	CATSRDQAAEQYF	TGTGCCACCAGCAGAGATCAGGCTGCCGAGCAGTACTTC
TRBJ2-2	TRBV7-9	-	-	CASSPPTEYTGELFF	TGTGCCAGCAGCCCGCCCACAGAATACACCGGGGAGCTGTTTTTT
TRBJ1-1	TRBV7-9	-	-	CASSSRQIEAFF	TGTGCCAGCAGCTCCCGACAGATCGAAGCTTTCTTT
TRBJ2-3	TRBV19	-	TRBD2	CASSIETSGGPVGTQYF	TGTGCCAGTAGTATAGAGACTAGCGGGGGGCCAGTGGGCACGCAGTATTTT
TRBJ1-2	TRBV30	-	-	CAWSVGGPKGYTF	TGTGCCTGGAGTGTTGGAGGGCCGAAGGGCTACACCTTC
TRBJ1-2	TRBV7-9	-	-	CASSPRSGELDLWDGYTF	TGTGCCAGCAGCCCGCGATCGGGGGAGCTAGATCTTTGGGATGGCTACACCTTC
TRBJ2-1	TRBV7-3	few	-	CASSPNGNEQFF	TGTGCCAGCAGCCCTAACGGCAATGAGCAGTTCTTC
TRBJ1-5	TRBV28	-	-	CASSLTGNQPQHF	TGTGCCAGCAGTTTAACAGGGAATCAGCCCCAGCATTTT
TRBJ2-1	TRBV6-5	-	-	CASKKGIPRYNEQFF	TGTGCCAGTAAAAAGGGGATTCCCCGGTACAATGAGCAGTTCTTC
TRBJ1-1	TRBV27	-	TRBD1	CASSLQGARTEAFF	TGTGCCAGCAGTTTACAGGGGGCGCGTACTGAAGCTTTCTTT
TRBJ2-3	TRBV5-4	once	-	CASSLGGRSPDTQYF	TGTGCCAGCAGCTTAGGGGGGAGGAGCCCAGATACGCAGTATTTT
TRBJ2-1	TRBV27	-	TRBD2	CASSSWREAAYNEQFF	TGTGCCAGCAGCTCCTGGCGGGAGGCGGCTTACAATGAGCAGTTCTTC
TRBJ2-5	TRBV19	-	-	CASSMGLAAETQYF	TGTGCCAGTAGTATGGGGCTAGCAGCAGAGACCCAGTACTTC
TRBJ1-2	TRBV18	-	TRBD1	CASSPPTGRYGYTF	TGTGCCAGCTCACCACCGACAGGGAGGTATGGCTACACCTTC
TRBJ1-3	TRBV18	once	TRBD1	CASSVGTGNSGNTIYF	TGTGCCAGCTCGGTTGGGACAGGCAACTCTGGAAACACCATATATTTT
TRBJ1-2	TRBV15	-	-	CATSRDGVRRYTF	TGTGCCACCAGCAGAGATGGGGTGCGACGCTACACCTTC
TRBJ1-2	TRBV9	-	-	CASRNVYGYTF	TGTGCCAGCAGGAACGTCTATGGCTACACCTTC
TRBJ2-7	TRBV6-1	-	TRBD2	CASSELAGGFSYEQYF	TGTGCCAGCAGTGAATTGGCGGGGGGGTTCTCCTACGAGCAGTACTTC
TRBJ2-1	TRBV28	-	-	CASSPHSGQHYNEQFF	TGTGCCAGCAGCCCCCATAGCGGACAGCATTACAATGAGCAGTTCTTC
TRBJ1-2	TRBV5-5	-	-	CASTLLVGANYGYTF	TGTGCCAGCACCCTATTAGTGGGGGCCAACTATGGCTACACCTTC
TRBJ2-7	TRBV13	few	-	CASSARVAEQYF	TGTGCCAGCAGCGCCAGGGTGGCCGAGCAGTACTTC
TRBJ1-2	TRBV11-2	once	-	CASSLPQGNNYTF	TGTGCCAGCAGCTTACCCCAGGGAAACAACTACACCTTC
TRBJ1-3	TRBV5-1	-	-	CASSGQLRGENTIYF	TGCGCCAGCAGCGGACAGTTGCGGGGTGAAAACACCATATATTTT
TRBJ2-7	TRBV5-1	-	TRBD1	CASSLGATGGHEQYF	TGCGCCAGCAGCTTGGGCGCTACAGGGGGCCACGAGCAGTACTTC
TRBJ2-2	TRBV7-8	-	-	CASSLGRGRSTGELFF	TGTGCCAGCAGCTTAGGGCGGGGGCGCTCCACCGGGGAGCTGTTTTTT
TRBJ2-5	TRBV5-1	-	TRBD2	CASSNSGAETQYF	TGCGCCAGCAGCAATAGCGGGGCGGAGACCCAGTACTTC
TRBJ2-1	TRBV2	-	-	CASSEESHNEQFF	TGTGCCAGCAGTGAAGAGTCTCACAATGAGCAGTTCTTC
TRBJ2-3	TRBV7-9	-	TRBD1	CASSPHRQGPSTDTQYF	TGTGCCAGCAGCCCGCACCGACAGGGCCCTAGCACAGATACGCAGTATTTT
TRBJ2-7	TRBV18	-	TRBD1	CASSPPDRPYEQYF	TGTGCCAGCTCACCCCCGGACAGGCCCTACGAGCAGTACTTC
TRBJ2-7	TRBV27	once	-	CASSLSRVHEQYF	TGTGCCAGCAGTTTATCGAGAGTTCATGAGCAGTACTTC
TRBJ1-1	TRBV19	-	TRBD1	CASTRGAKGNTEAFF	TGTGCCAGTACCAGGGGGGCTAAAGGGAACACTGAAGCTTTCTTT
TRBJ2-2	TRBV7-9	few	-	CASSPARESGELFF	TGTGCCAGCAGCCCCGCAAGGGAAAGCGGGGAGCTGTTTTTT
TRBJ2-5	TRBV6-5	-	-	CASCPQGGGQETQYF	TGTGCCAGCTGTCCCCAGGGGGGAGGCCAAGAGACCCAGTACTTC
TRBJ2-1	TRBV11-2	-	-	CASSVTSFNEQFF	TGTGCCAGCAGCGTGACTAGTTTCAATGAGCAGTTCTTC
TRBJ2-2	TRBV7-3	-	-	CASSPQTNTGELFF	TGTGCCAGCAGCCCTCAGACGAACACCGGGGAGCTGTTTTTT
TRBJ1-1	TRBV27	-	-	CASSQILNTEAFF	TGTGCCAGCAGCCAGATACTGAACACTGAAGCTTTCTTT
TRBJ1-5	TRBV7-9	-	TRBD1	CASSLGQGFNQPQHF	TGTGCCAGCAGCTTGGGACAGGGATTCAATCAGCCCCAGCATTTT
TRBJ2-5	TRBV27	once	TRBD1	CASSPETGGGGETQYF	TGTGCCAGCAGTCCCGAAACAGGGGGCGGAGGGGAGACCCAGTACTTC
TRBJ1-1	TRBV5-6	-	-	CASSLALPNTEAFF	TGTGCCAGCAGCTTGGCCCTACCGAACACTGAAGCTTTCTTT
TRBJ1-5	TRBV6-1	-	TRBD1	CASSDDRGGQPQHF	TGTGCCAGCAGCGACGACAGGGGAGGGCAGCCCCAGCATTTT
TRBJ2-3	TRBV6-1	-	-	CASSALSDTQYF	TGTGCCAGCAGTGCCTTATCAGATACGCAGTATTTT
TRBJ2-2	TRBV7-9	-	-	CASSLAEELFF	TGTGCCAGCAGCTTAGCGGAGGAGCTGTTTTTT
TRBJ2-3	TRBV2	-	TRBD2	CASSDRAGGGNTQYF	TGTGCCAGCAGTGACAGAGCGGGGGGCGGAAATACGCAGTATTTT
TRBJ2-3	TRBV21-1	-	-	CASSSKGLAGNTDTQYF	TGTGCCAGCAGCAGCAAAGGACTAGCGGGGAACACAGATACGCAGTATTTT
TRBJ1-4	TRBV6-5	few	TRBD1	CASGGRWGEKLFF	TGTGCCTCAGGGGGGCGTTGGGGCGAAAAACTGTTTTTT
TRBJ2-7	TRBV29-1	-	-	CSVEDTGPSYEQYF	TGCAGCGTTGAAGATACGGGCCCCTCCTACGAGCAGTACTTC
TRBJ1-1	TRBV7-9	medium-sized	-	CASSGRPLTTEAFF	TGTGCCAGCAGCGGCCGGCCCCTTACCACTGAAGCTTTCTTT
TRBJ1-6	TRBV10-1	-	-	CASSVAGKNSPLHF	TGCGCCAGCAGTGTGGCGGGAAAGAATTCACCCCTCCACTTT
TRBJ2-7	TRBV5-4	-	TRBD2	CASSLEVAGGNEQYF	TGTGCCAGCAGCTTGGAGGTAGCGGGAGGGAACGAGCAGTACTTC
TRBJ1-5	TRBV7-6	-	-	CASSSREGNSQPQHF	TGTGCCAGCAGCTCCCGGGAGGGGAACAGTCAGCCCCAGCATTTT